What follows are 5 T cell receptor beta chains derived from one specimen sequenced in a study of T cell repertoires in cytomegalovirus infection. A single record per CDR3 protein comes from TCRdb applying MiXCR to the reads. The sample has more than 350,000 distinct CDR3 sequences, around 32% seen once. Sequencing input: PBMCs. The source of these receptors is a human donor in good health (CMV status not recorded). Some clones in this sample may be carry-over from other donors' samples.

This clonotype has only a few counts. The CDR3 reads CASSLVLAGGPTDTQYF. The CDR3, as DNA: TGTGCCAGCAGCTTGGTTCTAGCGGGGGGACCCACAGATACGCAGTATTTT. The chain recombines TRBV5-5 with TRBJ2-3; 11 positions agree with TRBD2. J gave up 2 bases and V 0 bases, and 5 bases lay outside the gene matches. Germline V gene lookup returns CDR1 SGHKS and CDR2 YYEKEE (reference sequence). The length of the CDR3 is 17 residues. Full variable domain (remainder filled in from reference TRBV5-5 and TRBJ2-3): DAGVTQSPTHLIKTRGQQVTLRCSPISGHKSVSWYQQVLGQGPQFIFQYYEKEERGRGNFPDRFSARQFPNYSSELNVNALLLGDSALYLCASSLVLAGGPTDTQYFGPGTRLTVL.

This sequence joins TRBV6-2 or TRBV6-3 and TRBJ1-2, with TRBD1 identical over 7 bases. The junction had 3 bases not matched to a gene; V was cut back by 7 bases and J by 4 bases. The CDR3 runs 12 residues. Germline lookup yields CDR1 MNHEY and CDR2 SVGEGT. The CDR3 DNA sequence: TGTGCCAGCAACGACAGGGTCTATGGCTACACCTTC. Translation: CASNDRVYGYTF.

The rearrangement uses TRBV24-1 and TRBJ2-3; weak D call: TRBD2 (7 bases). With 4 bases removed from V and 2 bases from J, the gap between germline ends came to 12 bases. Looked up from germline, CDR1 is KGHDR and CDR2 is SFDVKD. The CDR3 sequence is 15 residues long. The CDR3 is CATSDGGRVTDTQYF. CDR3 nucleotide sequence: TGTGCCACCAGTGACGGGGGGCGCGTCACAGATACGCAGTATTTT.

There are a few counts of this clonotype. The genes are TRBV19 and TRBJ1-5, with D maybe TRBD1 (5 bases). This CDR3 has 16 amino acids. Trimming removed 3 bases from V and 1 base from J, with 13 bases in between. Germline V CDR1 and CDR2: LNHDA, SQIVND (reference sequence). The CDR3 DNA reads TGTGCCAGTAGTATGGTAGGGGACGTCAGCAATCAGCCCCAGCATTTT. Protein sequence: CASSMVGDVSNQPQHF.

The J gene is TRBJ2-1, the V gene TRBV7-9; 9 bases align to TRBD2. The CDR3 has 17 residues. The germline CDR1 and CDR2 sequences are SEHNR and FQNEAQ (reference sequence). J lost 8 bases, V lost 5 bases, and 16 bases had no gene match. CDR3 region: CASSPDSGSLFTDEQFF. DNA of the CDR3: TGTGCCAGCAGCCCCGATAGCGGGAGTCTCTTCACAGATGAGCAGTTCTTC.